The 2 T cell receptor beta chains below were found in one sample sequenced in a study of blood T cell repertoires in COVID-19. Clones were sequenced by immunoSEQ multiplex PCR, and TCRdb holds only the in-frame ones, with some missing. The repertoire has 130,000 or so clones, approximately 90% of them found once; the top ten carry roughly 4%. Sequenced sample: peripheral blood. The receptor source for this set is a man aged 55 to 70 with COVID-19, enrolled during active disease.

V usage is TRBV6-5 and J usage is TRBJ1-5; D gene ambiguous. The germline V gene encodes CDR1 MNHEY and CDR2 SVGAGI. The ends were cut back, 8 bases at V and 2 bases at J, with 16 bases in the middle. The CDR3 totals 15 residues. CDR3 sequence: CASGVAGSGNQPQHF. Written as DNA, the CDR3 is TGTGCCAGCGGCGTGGCGGGGTCGGGCAATCAGCCCCAGCATTTT.

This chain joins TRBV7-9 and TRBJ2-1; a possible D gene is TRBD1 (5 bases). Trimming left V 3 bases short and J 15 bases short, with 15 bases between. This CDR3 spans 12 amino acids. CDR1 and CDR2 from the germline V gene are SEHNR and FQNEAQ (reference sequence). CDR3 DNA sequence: TGTGCCAGCAGCTTGGGCCAGGGTGAACCGTTCTTC. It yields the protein CASSLGQGEPFF.